This T cell receptor beta chain was observed in a study of blood T cells in healthy people across ages. The CDR3 has 13 amino acids. Trimming removed 8 bases from V and 0 bases from J, with 10 bases in between. Study-level findings and limits: As naive T cell percentage varied, TCR beta diversity correlated strongly with it. Calculation of diversity from one million T cells yielded estimates considered to be underestimates. With age, beta diversity per million T cells declined roughly linearly, significantly by 30 to 50.

About this clonotype: The antigen is not known.

Combining a sample-barcoded 5' primer with a J-beta primer mix, a second PCR ran for about 7 to 12 cycles. A template-switch adaptor containing 12 random nucleotides labeled each cDNA molecule. TCRdb used MiXCR to reprocess the 5' RACE reads, holding one entry per CDR3 protein. The sample lists around 650,000 distinct CDR3 sequences, about 30% occurring once. V usage is TRBV12-3 or TRBV12-4 and J usage is TRBJ1-2; tentatively, D is TRBD1 (5 bases). The source material was blood. The TCR sequence derives from a woman aged 80 or older in good health. CDR3 amino acids: CASAGTANYGYTF. Written as DNA, the CDR3 is TGTGCCAGCGCCGGGACCGCTAACTATGGCTACACCTTC.